Listed below are T cell receptor beta chains from one sample, sequenced in a study of blood T cell repertoires in COVID-19. Method: immunoSEQ multiplex PCR; TCRdb's copy keeps in-frame clones and lacks some. The sample has about 160,000 clones, approximately 90% seen once. Material for sequencing was PBMCs or T cells enriched from blood (not recorded which). The receptors were sampled from a woman between 40 and 50 years old who had been exposed to COVID-19. The CDR3 runs from the conserved cysteine through the conserved F or W. A D gene is named only where the DNA matches it firmly. The size of a clone is reported for some rows only, either as once, few or many, or as a class for expanded clones.

TRBJ2-1	TRBV6-5	.	TRBD2	CASKAGGGSDEQFF	TGTGCCAGCAAAGCGGGAGGAGGTAGCGATGAGCAGTTCTTC
TRBJ2-1	TRBV5-1	.	.	CASSFSTPHNEQFF	TGCGCCAGCAGCTTCAGTACACCGCACAATGAGCAGTTCTTC
TRBJ2-1	TRBV27	.	.	CASSLRRPVDEQFF	TGTGCCAGCAGCCTACGCCGCCCGGTGGATGAGCAGTTCTTC
TRBJ2-7	TRBV7-2	.	TRBD2	CASTTEGTSGSYEQYF	TGTGCCAGCACCACCGAGGGGACTAGCGGGAGTTACGAGCAGTACTTC
TRBJ1-1	TRBV7-6	.	.	CASSLGARNTEAFF	TGTGCCAGCAGCTTAGGGGCAAGGAACACTGAAGCTTTCTTT
TRBJ2-6	TRBV7-3	.	TRBD1	CASRTGSSSGANVLTF	TGTGCCAGCAGGACAGGGTCCTCCTCTGGGGCCAACGTCCTGACTTTC
TRBJ2-2	TRBV7-9	few	.	CASSNGGELFF	TGTGCCAGCAGCAACGGCGGGGAGCTGTTTTTT
TRBJ1-1	TRBV2	.	.	CASSGTGGNTEAFF	TGTGCCAGCAGCGGAACCGGGGGGAACACTGAAGCTTTCTTT
TRBJ1-3	TRBV12-3/TRBV12-4	.	.	CASRRTEGNTIYF	TGTGCCAGCAGACGGACAGAAGGAAACACCATATATTTT
TRBJ2-3	TRBV4-1	.	.	CASKPGGTVFRSTDTQYF	TGCGCCAGCAAACCAGGAGGGACCGTCTTTCGGAGCACAGATACGCAGTATTTT
TRBJ1-2	TRBV20-1	.	.	CSASGGNLYYGYTF	TGCAGTGCTAGTGGAGGAAACCTGTACTATGGCTACACCTTC
TRBJ1-1	TRBV5-1	few	TRBD1	CASSPEIRDRGHVRAFF	TGCGCCAGCAGCCCCGAGATCCGGGACAGGGGCCATGTGCGGGCTTTCTTT
TRBJ1-6	TRBV6-1	.	TRBD1	CASSEAPDRGQSPLHF	TGTGCCAGCAGTGAAGCCCCCGACAGGGGGCAATCACCCCTCCACTTT
TRBJ2-2	TRBV6-5	few	.	CASSSILGFRWELFF	TGTGCCAGCAGCTCAATCCTCGGGTTCCGGTGGGAGCTGTTTTTT
TRBJ1-6	TRBV6-5	.	TRBD1	CASSPRDRGSPLHF	TGTGCCAGCAGCCCCCGGGACAGGGGGTCCCCCCTCCACTTT
TRBJ2-1	TRBV19	.	TRBD1	CASSIRGQGQGGWEQFF	TGTGCCAGTAGTATTCGGGGACAGGGTCAGGGAGGCTGGGAGCAGTTCTTC
TRBJ2-1	TRBV28	.	TRBD2	CASAGGARSEQFF	TGTGCCAGCGCCGGGGGGGCGAGGAGTGAGCAGTTCTTC
TRBJ1-6	TRBV27	.	.	CASSLSRGGNSPLHF	TGTGCCAGCAGTTTATCGCGGGGCGGCAATTCACCCCTCCACTTT
TRBJ1-6	TRBV2	.	TRBD1	CASSVGTDNSPLHF	TGTGCCAGCAGTGTAGGGACAGATAATTCACCCCTCCACTTT
TRBJ2-2	TRBV6-5	.	.	CASSYRQNTGELFF	TGTGCCAGCAGTTACAGACAGAACACCGGGGAGCTGTTTTTT
TRBJ2-3	TRBV4-1	.	.	CASSQANTRYTDTQYF	TGCGCCAGCAGCCAAGCGAACACCAGATACACAGATACGCAGTATTTT
TRBJ1-3	TRBV5-6	.	TRBD1	CASSFTGGSGNTIYF	TGTGCCAGCAGCTTCACAGGGGGAAGTGGAAACACCATATATTTT
TRBJ2-5	TRBV11-2	.	TRBD2	CASSLAGTRETQYF	TGTGCCAGCAGCTTAGCCGGGACTAGGGAGACCCAGTACTTC
TRBJ1-4	TRBV6-5	.	TRBD1	CASSPGQANEKLFF	TGTGCCAGCAGCCCCGGACAGGCGAATGAAAAACTGTTTTTT
TRBJ2-7	TRBV27	.	.	CASSSRQGGEQYF	TGTGCCAGCAGTTCCCGGCAGGGTGGCGAGCAGTACTTC
TRBJ1-4	TRBV27	.	.	CASSWDGGGNEKLFF	TGTGCCAGCAGTTGGGATGGAGGAGGTAATGAAAAACTGTTTTTT
TRBJ2-5	TRBV5-6	.	.	CASSPAAGRGMQTQYF	TGTGCCAGCAGCCCGGCAGCAGGCCGGGGGATGCAGACCCAGTACTTC
TRBJ2-2	TRBV10-3	.	.	CAIRQDGLTGELFF	TGTGCCATCAGACAGGACGGCCTCACCGGGGAGCTGTTTTTT
TRBJ2-3	TRBV6-5	.	TRBD2	CASSYTGLALTQYF	TGTGCCAGCAGTTACACCGGACTAGCTCTCACGCAGTATTTT
TRBJ2-7	TRBV6-5	.	.	CASGDISYEQYF	TGTGCCAGCGGGGACATCTCCTACGAGCAGTACTTC
TRBJ2-7	TRBV6-1	.	.	CASSEYFAYEQYF	TGTGCCAGCAGTGAGTACTTCGCCTACGAGCAGTACTTC
TRBJ2-3	TRBV18	.	.	CASSPSRDTQYF	TGTGCCAGCTCGCCATCCAGGGATACGCAGTATTTT
TRBJ2-7	TRBV27	.	TRBD2	CASSFVSGGDHEQYF	TGTGCCAGCTCCTTCGTCAGCGGGGGGGACCACGAGCAGTACTTC
TRBJ1-1	TRBV28	.	.	CASSGAGAQNTEAFF	TGTGCCAGCAGTGGCGCAGGGGCCCAGAACACTGAAGCTTTCTTT
TRBJ1-6	TRBV2	.	.	CASTSGRNSPLHF	TGTGCCAGCACGTCAGGGCGCAATTCACCCCTCCACTTT